This T cell receptor beta chain is from a study of T-cell reconstitution after alpha-beta-depleted transplantation in children (dated by TCRdb to 2016 to 2018). A note on the overall study: Using TCR repertoire profiling, the study followed T-cell immune reconstitution in a quantitative way in children after TCRalphabeta/CD19-depleted allogeneic hematopoietic cell transplantation. What the authors observed across the whole study: Over subsequent months, a decline in hyperexpanded clone frequencies was noted, and after one year, T-cell counts and TCRbeta diversity were mostly ascribed to newly produced T cells. About two months after transplant, the apparently early recovery of alphabetaT-cell counts reportedly depended on just several hundred clones that had expanded rapidly and came from non-depleted graft cells. In some patients, the high TCRbeta diversity seen at day 60 was put down to recipient T cells and intrathymic progenitors that had survived conditioning.

Reading the label with the study, this specimen's treatment or condition is: allogeneic hematopoietic cell transplantation with graft depleted of TCRalphabeta T cells and CD19 B cells. TCRalphabeta/CD19-depleted allogeneic hematopoietic cell grafts were given to the transplant recipients, all of whom were children. The library came from PCR. TCRdb records Illumina HiSeq 2500 as the sequencer. Molecular barcoding was employed in the preparation of TCR libraries, with unique molecular identifiers being used to normalize TCRbeta repertoire quantification. TCRdb applied fastp at Q25 and MiXCR to the public reads, then kept only in-frame beta chains. Records with the same CDR3 protein are collapsed into one entry carrying the most frequent genes and DNA. Counted in this sample were 700,000 to 950,000 distinct CDR3 sequences; 15% to 20% of them appeared once. The biggest ten clones account for approximately 5% of the sample.

The CDR1 and CDR2 encoded by the germline V gene (reference sequence) are LGHDT and YNNKEL. The CDR3 sequence holds 14 residues, the cysteine and phenylalanine included. Left in the record is the CDR3 DNA by itself, 42 bases read in frame from the first base. V lost 4 bases and J lost 2 bases; the stretch between them is 11 bases long. This clonotype has a count of ten or more. This clone's antigen is unknown. No qualities accompany the bases; no much larger clone lies one base away. This receptor was identified in a male patient aged 10 to 17 who had a stem cell transplant for acute lymphoblastic leukemia, so the T cells may come from the graft donor. The V and J segments used are TRBV3-1 and TRBJ2-5; the D gene is possibly TRBD2, with 5 bases matching. Sequencing used PBMCs, mostly from graft donor cells, obtained 360 days after TCRalphabeta/CD19-depleted stem cell transplant. The DNA reads as follows: TGTGCCAGCAGCCCGCGGGTCGGTCAAGAGACCCAGTACTTC. This sequence encodes CASSPRVGQETQYF.